The subject of this entry is one TCR beta chain. Its antigen is not yet known. Multiplex PCR with a touch-down protocol amplified TRB rearrangements, with the TRB-A and TRB-B primer pools combined in a single tube. Illumina adapters and sample indices were added to the amplicons through two consecutive PCR reactions using Phusion HS II polymerase. The amplicons were gel-purified using the NucleoSpin Gel and PCR Clean-up kit, after which quantification was performed by Qubit and quality was checked on an Agilent 2100 Bioanalyzer. Sequencing of the libraries was done on an Illumina MiSeq with paired-end, single-indexed, 600-cycle runs. The published analysis was carried out like this. TRB reads were aligned and assembled with MiXCR version 2.1.12 using the default MiXCR reference library. A clone was defined by each unique CDR3 nucleotide sequence, and the analysis included only productive sequences with two or more reads. Repertoire diversity was assessed with alpha-parameterized diversity profiles (alpha 0 to 5), including the Shannon (alpha 1) and Simpson (alpha 2) indices, which were computed with an R script. Combinatorial TRB VJ usage was computed with the tcR package and compared between cohorts by principal component analysis with ade4. GLIPH was used to cluster TCRbeta CDR3s in pairs of cohorts matched for age and read depth, and a Wilcoxon test was used to compare cluster frequencies. TCRdb reprocessed the reads, so every CDR3 protein sequence counts as one entry and DNA is not shown. These V and J calls derive from TCRdb rather than the authors' analysis. This sample's table contains nearly 4,500 distinct CDR3 sequences. The top ten hold roughly 14% of the sample.

For each sample, TRB amplification used 250 ng of peripheral blood genomic DNA, equal to roughly 38,000 genome equivalents. The record originates from a study of T cell clusters in autoimmune cytopenias (dated by TCRdb to the late 2010s). Broadly, across the study: A median TRB sequencing depth of 50,000 or so reads per sample was reached, and a median of roughly 2,500 distinct TRB clonotypes per sample was obtained. TRB and IGH repertoires from peripheral blood were sequenced in autoimmune cytopenia patients at active disease and during treatment follow-up, with healthy, CLL and autoimmune hepatitis controls included alongside. The study was designed to test whether a disease-specific immune repertoire signature usable as a blood-based biomarker is carried by autoimmune cytopenia patients.

Including the terminal cysteine and phenylalanine, the CDR3 comprises 21 residues. Only the protein is available. Taken from the germline V gene, the CDR1 and CDR2 loops are MNHEY and SVGEGT. Overall results and qualifications from the work: Compared with active autoimmune hepatitis patients, healthy donors had almost three times as many exclusive TRB clusters, a finding consistent with an autoimmunity-wide signature. The T cell clusters were defined in silico only, and their functional role remained to be validated experimentally. GLIPH results suggested that primary autoimmune cytopenia patients were missing physiological T cell clusters, with about 53 clusters found only in healthy donors compared with 17 found only in patients. TRB repertoire shifts, with less even repertoires in secondary cytopenia and CLL, mostly reflected lymphoma bias rather than autoimmunity. In the comparison of secondary cytopenia with CLL, no cluster-lack signature showed up, apparently because the dominant lymphoma-associated repertoire masked the signature.

This clonotype was sampled from a human donor with an autoimmune cytopenia or autoimmune hepatitis (not recorded which). The chain links TRBV6-2 or TRBV6-3 with TRBJ2-1; TCRdb's assignment of TRBD1 cannot be checked, as there is no DNA. The sequencing sample was made of peripheral blood. The CDR3 is CAIDGQGSSLGGPGSYNEQFF.